This TCR beta chain was sequenced during a study of early T cells in non-severe SARS-CoV-2 infection. At the level of the study: Sequencing input comprised bulk RNA from unsorted whole blood; chain pairing was not available.

This clonotype was seen many times. Its antigen is as yet unknown. Study-wide results and limits: VDJdb matching skewed toward anti-spike CD8 responses, missing private and CD4 specificities.

Attachment of unique molecular identifiers was made to individual cDNA molecules. TCRdb reanalysed the 5' RACE reads using MiXCR and keeps one entry per CDR3 protein. Of approximately 35,000 distinct CDR3 sequences listed, approximately 5% are singletons. The V gene lost 5 bases and the J gene lost 3 bases, with 12 bases spanning the gap. The germline V gene encodes CDR1 MDHEN and CDR2 SYDVKM. The length of the CDR3 is 14 residues. This TCR was recovered from an adult who was a healthcare worker with PCR-confirmed SARS-CoV-2 infection or an uninfected control (not recorded which). The chain uses TRBV28 and TRBJ2-3; the D gene could be TRBD1 or TRBD2 (5 bases each). Sequencing used whole blood. The CDR3 loop reads CASSPGPGTDTQYF. The CDR3 nucleotides read TGTGCCAGCAGTCCAGGGCCGGGGACAGATACGCAGTATTTT.